Included here is one T cell receptor beta chain sequence, with context. The target antigen is unknown. The sample is drawn from a study of shared clonotypes between healthy human individuals. Overall study results and limits: Genetic and exposure-history diversity was limited by the small donor number. The sharing of roughly 5% of naive CD4 clonotypes was seen across a few donors.

Germline CDR1 reads SEHNR; CDR2 reads FQNEAQ (reference sequence). The length of the CDR3 is 15 residues. Trimming cost V 4 bases and J 9 bases, with 19 bases left between them. The assay was run at deep level. TCRdb keeps only in-frame clones here, not all; method: immunoSEQ multiplex PCR. The sample lists about 2 million clones; roughly 95% were seen once. Input material: naive CD4+ T cells sorted from blood. Subset reported: CD45RA+ positively selected. V usage is TRBV7-9 and J usage is TRBJ2-1; possibly TRBD1 or TRBD2 for D (5 bases each). The receptor comes from a man aged 18 to 29 in good health. Written as DNA, the CDR3 is TGTGCCAGCAGCTCAACCGGGACCAGGCCCCCTGAGCAGTTCTTC. Its protein is CASSSTGTRPPEQFF.